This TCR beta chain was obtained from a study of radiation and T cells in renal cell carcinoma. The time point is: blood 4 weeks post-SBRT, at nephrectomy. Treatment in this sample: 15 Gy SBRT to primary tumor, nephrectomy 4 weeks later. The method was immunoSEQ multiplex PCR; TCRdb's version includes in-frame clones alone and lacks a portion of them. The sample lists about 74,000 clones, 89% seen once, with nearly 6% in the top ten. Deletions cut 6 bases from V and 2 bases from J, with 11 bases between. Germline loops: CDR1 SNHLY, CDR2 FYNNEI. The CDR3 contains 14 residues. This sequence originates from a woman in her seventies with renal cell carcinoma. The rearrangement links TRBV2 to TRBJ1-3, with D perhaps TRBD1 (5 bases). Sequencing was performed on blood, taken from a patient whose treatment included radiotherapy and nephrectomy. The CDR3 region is CASSEPGTGNTIYF. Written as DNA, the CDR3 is TGTGCCAGCAGCGAGCCAGGGACTGGAAACACCATATATTTT.